The T cell receptor (beta chain) described here comes from a study of blood T cells in healthy people across ages. V was clipped by 5 bases and J by 1 base, with 35 bases between them. The CDR3 has 22 amino acids. The germline V gene encodes CDR1 MDHEN and CDR2 SYDVKM. A sample-barcoded 5' primer and a J-beta primer mix were used in a second PCR of roughly 7 to 12 cycles. MiXCR, run by TCRdb on the 5' RACE reads, gives a single entry per CDR3 protein. The table has approximately 800,000 distinct CDR3 sequences, 60% to 80% seen once. The sample was blood. This chain links TRBV28 with TRBJ2-5; the D call may be TRBD1 or TRBD2 (6 bases each). The sequence was obtained from a man aged 30 to 45 in good health. The CDR3 DNA is TGTGCCAGCAGTCTCCTGCTCCATTCAGCATTTCTGGGCCCGGGGGCCCAAGAGACCCAGTACTTC. Translating it yields CASSLLLHSAFLGPGAQETQYF. Based on the CDR3 plus reference TRBV28 and TRBJ2-5, the full variable domain is DVKVTQSSRYLVKRTGEKVFLECVQDMDHENMFWYRQDPGLGLRLIYFSYDVKMKEKGDIPEGYSVSREKKERFSLILESASTNQTSMYLCASSLLLHSAFLGPGAQETQYFGPGTRLLVL.